A selection of T cell receptor beta chains follows, all from one sample in a study of shared clonotypes between healthy human individuals. The assay was immunoSEQ multiplex PCR, and TCRdb's table has in-frame clones only and misses some. The data show about a million clones, with approximately 77% seen just once and approximately 0.95% held by the top ten. The source material was memory CD4+ T cells from PBMCs. These receptors were taken from a man between 18 and 35 years old in good health. Some clones in this sample may be carry-over from other donors' samples. CDR3s include the opening cysteine and the closing phenylalanine or tryptophan. A D gene is named only where the DNA matches it firmly. Not every row has a clone size; where given, it reads once, few, many or a size class.

>-|TRBJ2-2|TRBV28|TRBD2
CASSLASGRAGELFF
TGTGCCAGCAGTTTGGCCAGCGGGAGGGCCGGGGAGCTGTTTTTT
>few|TRBJ2-3|TRBV7-9|TRBD2
CASSPSGSHTDTQYF
TGTGCCAGCAGCCCTAGCGGGAGCCACACAGATACGCAGTATTTT
>many|TRBJ2-1|TRBV5-1|TRBD2
CASSFRLARNEQFF
TGCGCCAGCAGCTTCCGACTAGCTCGCAATGAGCAGTTCTTC
>once|TRBJ2-7|TRBV7-8|-
CASSRGPRGGNYEQYF
TGTGCCAGCAGCCGCGGCCCTAGAGGCGGGAACTACGAGCAGTACTTC
>-|TRBJ1-1|TRBV10-3|TRBD1
CAIRPTGQGVTEAFF
TGTGCCATCAGGCCCACGGGACAGGGGGTCACTGAAGCTTTCTTT
>once|TRBJ2-1|TRBV6-1|TRBD2
CASSESGSRFF
TGTGCCAGCAGTGAAAGCGGGAGTAGGTTCTTC
>once|TRBJ2-1|TRBV5-1|TRBD2
CASSPQGRGDMQQFF
TGCGCCAGCAGCCCCCAGGGGCGGGGGGACATGCAGCAGTTCTTC
>-|TRBJ2-7|TRBV19|TRBD2
CASSTTGTTPYEQYF
TGTGCCAGTAGTACTACCGGGACTACCCCCTACGAGCAGTACTTC
>-|TRBJ2-5|TRBV28|TRBD2
CASGSGSLGETQYF
TGTGCCAGCGGGAGCGGGAGCCTTGGGGAGACCCAGTACTTC
>-|TRBJ2-1|TRBV29-1|-
CSVMAMGDTYSYNEQFF
TGCAGCGTAATGGCCATGGGGGACACCTACTCCTACAATGAGCAGTTCTTC
>-|TRBJ2-7|TRBV19|-
CASNPSRWDHEQYF
TGTGCCAGCAACCCCTCTCGGTGGGACCACGAGCAGTACTTC
>few|TRBJ2-7|TRBV27|TRBD2
CASSLAQRTSGAPYEQYF
TGTGCCAGCAGTTTAGCACAGAGGACTAGCGGGGCTCCCTACGAGCAGTACTTC
>-|TRBJ2-1|TRBV15|TRBD2
CATSRVLAGGNEQFF
TGTGCCACCAGCAGAGTCCTAGCGGGAGGCAATGAGCAGTTCTTC
>-|TRBJ1-1|TRBV2|-
CASSAYSLNTEAFF
TGTGCCAGCAGTGCGTACAGTTTGAACACTGAAGCTTTCTTT
>-|TRBJ2-3|TRBV4-2|TRBD1
CASSQGTGGFADTQYF
TGTGCCAGCAGCCAAGGGACAGGGGGTTTCGCAGATACGCAGTATTTT
>once|TRBJ2-7|TRBV5-1|TRBD2
CASSLRSGLAGESYEQYF
TGCGCCAGCAGCTTAAGGTCGGGACTAGCGGGAGAATCCTACGAGCAGTACTTC
>-|TRBJ2-7|TRBV18|-
CASSPRAGEAQYF
TGTGCCAGCTCACCTAGAGCAGGGGAGGCGCAGTACTTC
>-|TRBJ2-5|TRBV27|-
CASSLSGETQYF
TGTGCCAGCAGTTTATCCGGCGAGACCCAGTACTTC
>-|TRBJ2-1|TRBV19|-
CAIASSYNEQFF
TGTGCGATAGCGAGTTCCTACAATGAGCAGTTCTTC
>-|TRBJ1-4|TRBV5-6|-
CASSSAPATGLHEKLFF
TGTGCCAGCAGCTCCGCACCCGCTACAGGCCTCCATGAAAAACTGTTTTTT
>-|TRBJ2-5|TRBV5-4|TRBD1
CASSNYRGGETQYF
TGTGCCAGCAGCAACTACAGGGGTGGAGAGACCCAGTACTTC
>-|TRBJ1-2|TRBV28|TRBD1
CASRRDRAANYGYTF
TGTGCCAGCAGGCGTGACAGGGCAGCTAACTATGGCTACACCTTC
>many|TRBJ2-2|TRBV6-1|TRBD1
CASSKAGTGETTGELFF
TGTGCCAGCAGTAAAGCCGGGACAGGGGAAACTACCGGGGAGCTGTTTTTT
>-|TRBJ1-3|TRBV9|TRBD1
CASSAWGDRLSGNTIYF
TGTGCCAGCAGCGCCTGGGGGGACAGACTCTCTGGAAACACCATATATTTT
>-|TRBJ1-1|TRBV7-2|-
CASSYSTANTEAFF
TGTGCCAGCAGTTACTCGACGGCGAACACTGAAGCTTTCTTT
>-|TRBJ1-3|TRBV11-1|-
CASSLDEGAVVGNTIYF
TGTGCCAGCAGCTTAGACGAGGGCGCGGTCGTCGGAAACACCATATATTTT
>few|TRBJ2-7|TRBV4-1|-
CASSQGYSLLFSYEQYF
TGCGCCAGCAGCCAAGGCTACTCATTGCTGTTTTCCTACGAGCAGTACTTC
>-|TRBJ2-1|TRBV2|-
CASRSAYNEQFF
TGTGCCAGCAGGTCCGCCTACAATGAGCAGTTCTTC
>-|TRBJ1-1|TRBV19|-
CASSTADEAFF
TGTGCCAGTAGTACGGCGGATGAAGCTTTCTTT
>-|TRBJ2-1|TRBV27|-
CASSRRSGEQFF
TGTGCCAGCAGTCGGAGATCCGGTGAGCAGTTCTTC
>few|TRBJ1-2|TRBV21-1|-
CASSKGGQSGGYTF
TGTGCCAGCAGCAAAGGTGGGCAGTCTGGGGGCTACACCTTC
>-|TRBJ2-7|TRBV5-4|TRBD1
CASSPDRVNSYEQYF
TGTGCCAGCAGCCCGGACAGGGTGAACTCCTACGAGCAGTACTTC
>-|TRBJ2-5|TRBV14|TRBD1
CASSQGQAPRETQYF
TGTGCCAGCAGCCAGGGACAGGCCCCGAGGGAGACCCAGTACTTC
>-|TRBJ2-3|TRBV28|-
CASSSQGGNTDTQYF
TGTGCCAGCAGTTCACAGGGGGGGAACACAGATACGCAGTATTTT
>-|TRBJ2-3|TRBV7-6|TRBD2
CASSIARAGAADTQYF
TGTGCCAGCAGCATAGCTAGAGCGGGAGCGGCAGATACGCAGTATTTT
>-|TRBJ1-2|TRBV2|-
CASSLGENYGYTF
TGTGCCAGCAGTCTAGGGGAAAACTATGGCTACACCTTC
>-|TRBJ1-1|TRBV5-1|-
CASSAQTATEAFF
TGCGCCAGCAGCGCGCAGACAGCCACTGAAGCTTTCTTT
>-|TRBJ2-7|TRBV9|TRBD1
CASSARDRETYEQYF
TGTGCCAGCAGCGCCCGGGACAGGGAGACCTACGAGCAGTACTTC
>-|TRBJ1-3|TRBV4-1|-
CASSQDRQSISGNTIYF
TGCGCCAGCAGCCAAGATCGACAGTCAATCTCTGGAAACACCATATATTTT
>many|TRBJ1-1|TRBV10-1|-
CASSETVNTEAFF
TGCGCCAGCAGTGAGACGGTGAACACTGAAGCTTTCTTT
>-|TRBJ2-2|TRBV28|-
CASSFRTESGELFF
TGTGCCAGCAGTTTCCGGACAGAATCCGGGGAGCTGTTTTTT
>-|TRBJ2-7|TRBV6-6|-
CASSDRYEQYF
TGTGCCAGCAGTGACAGGTACGAGCAGTACTTC
>few|TRBJ2-7|TRBV11-2|TRBD2
CASRLGRGGSGFFYEQYF
TGTGCCAGCAGGTTGGGGAGGGGCGGGAGTGGTTTCTTCTACGAGCAGTACTTC
>-|TRBJ2-7|TRBV7-2|-
CASSLGRSEQYF
TGTGCCAGCAGCTTAGGGCGGAGCGAGCAGTACTTC
>few|TRBJ1-6|TRBV2|-
CASSVEGSPLHF
TGTGCCAGCAGTGTTGAGGGTTCACCCCTCCACTTT
>-|TRBJ2-2|TRBV5-5|-
CASSFYSANTGELFF
TGTGCCAGCAGCTTCTACTCCGCGAACACCGGGGAGCTGTTTTTT
>-|TRBJ1-1|TRBV19|-
CASSFVGVGNTEAFF
TGTGCCAGTAGTTTTGTCGGGGTAGGAAACACTGAAGCTTTCTTT
>-|TRBJ2-3|TRBV5-1|-
CASSLGISSTDTQYF
TGCGCCAGCAGCTTGGGAATTTCTAGCACAGATACGCAGTATTTT
>few|TRBJ2-2|TRBV10-3|-
CATKAPGAGNTGELFF
TGTGCCACCAAAGCCCCGGGGGCGGGGAACACCGGGGAGCTGTTTTTT
>-|TRBJ2-3|TRBV9|TRBD1
CASSVTGTGNLQYF
TGTGCCAGCAGCGTGACCGGGACAGGGAATTTGCAGTATTTT
>once|TRBJ2-7|TRBV30|-
CAWSRRSYEQYF
TGTGCCTGGAGTCGGCGGTCCTACGAGCAGTACTTC
>-|TRBJ1-4|TRBV18|TRBD1
CASSARTGANEKLFF
TGTGCCAGCTCAGCTCGGACAGGGGCTAATGAAAAACTGTTTTTT
>many|TRBJ2-7|TRBV7-2|TRBD2
CASSLTTSVFYEQYF
TGTGCCAGCAGCTTAACGACTAGCGTGTTCTACGAGCAGTACTTC